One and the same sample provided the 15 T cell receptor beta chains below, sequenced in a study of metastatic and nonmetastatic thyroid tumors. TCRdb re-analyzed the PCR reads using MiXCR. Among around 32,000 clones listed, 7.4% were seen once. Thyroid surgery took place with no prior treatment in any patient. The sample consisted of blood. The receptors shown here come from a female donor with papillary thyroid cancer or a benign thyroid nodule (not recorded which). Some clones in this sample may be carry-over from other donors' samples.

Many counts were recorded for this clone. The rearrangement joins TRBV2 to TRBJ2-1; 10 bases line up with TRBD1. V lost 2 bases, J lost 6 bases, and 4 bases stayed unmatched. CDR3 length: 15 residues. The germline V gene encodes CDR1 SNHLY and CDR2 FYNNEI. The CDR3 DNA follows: TGTGCCAGCAGTGAAAGACAGGGGGCGGTCAATGAGCAGTTCTTC. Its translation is CASSERQGAVNEQFF.

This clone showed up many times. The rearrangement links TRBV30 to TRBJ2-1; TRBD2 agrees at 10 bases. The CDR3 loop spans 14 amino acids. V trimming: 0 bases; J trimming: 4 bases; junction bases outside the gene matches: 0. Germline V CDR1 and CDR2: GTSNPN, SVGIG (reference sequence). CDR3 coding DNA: TGTGCCTGGAGTGTACTAGCGGGATACAATGAGCAGTTCTTC. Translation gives CAWSVLAGYNEQFF.

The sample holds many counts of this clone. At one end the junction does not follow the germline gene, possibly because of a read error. The CDR3 is CASSLSGTSRSGLFF. In DNA form, the CDR3 reads TGTGCTAGCAGCTTGAGCGGGACTAGCCGGTCAGGGCTGTTCTTC. This chain uses TRBV7-7 with TRBJ2-1; TRBD2 aligns across 9 bases. This CDR3 has 15 amino acids. The germline gives CDR1 SSHAT, CDR2 FNYEAQ (reference sequence).

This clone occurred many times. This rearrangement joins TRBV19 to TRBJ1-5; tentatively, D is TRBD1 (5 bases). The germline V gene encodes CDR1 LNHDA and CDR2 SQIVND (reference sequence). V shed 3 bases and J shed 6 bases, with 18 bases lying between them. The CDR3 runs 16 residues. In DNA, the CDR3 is TGTGCCAGTAGTATTCGGCCCCAGGGCCATGGTCAGCCCCAGCATTTT. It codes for CASSIRPQGHGQPQHF.

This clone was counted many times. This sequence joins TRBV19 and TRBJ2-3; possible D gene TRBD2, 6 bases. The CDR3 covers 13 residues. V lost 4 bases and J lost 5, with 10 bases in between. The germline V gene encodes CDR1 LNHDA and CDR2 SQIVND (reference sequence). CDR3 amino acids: CASSNWDLDTQYF. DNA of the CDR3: TGTGCCAGTAGTAACTGGGACTTAGATACGCAGTATTTT.

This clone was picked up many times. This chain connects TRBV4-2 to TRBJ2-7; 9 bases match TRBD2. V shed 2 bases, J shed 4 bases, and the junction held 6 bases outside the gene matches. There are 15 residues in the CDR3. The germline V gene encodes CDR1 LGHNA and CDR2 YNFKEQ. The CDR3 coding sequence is TGTGCCAGCAGCCAACTAGCGGGATCGGATTACGAGCAGTACTTC. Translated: CASSQLAGSDYEQYF.

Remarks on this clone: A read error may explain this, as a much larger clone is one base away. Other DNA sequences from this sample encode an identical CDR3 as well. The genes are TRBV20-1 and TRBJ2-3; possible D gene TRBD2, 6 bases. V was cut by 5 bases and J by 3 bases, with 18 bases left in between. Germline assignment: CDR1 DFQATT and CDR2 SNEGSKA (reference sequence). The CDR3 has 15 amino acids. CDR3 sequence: CSAYRAGRSTDTQYF. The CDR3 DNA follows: TGCAGTGCTTATAGGGCGGGAAGGAGTACAGATACGCAGTATTTT.

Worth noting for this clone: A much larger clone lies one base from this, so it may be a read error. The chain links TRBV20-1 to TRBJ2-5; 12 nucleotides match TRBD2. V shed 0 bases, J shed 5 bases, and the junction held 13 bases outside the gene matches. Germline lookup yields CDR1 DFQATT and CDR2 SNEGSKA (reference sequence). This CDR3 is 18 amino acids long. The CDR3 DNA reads TGCAGTGCTAGAGATTTTGGGACTAGCGGGTTATTGGTTGAGACCCAGTACTTC. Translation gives CSARDFGTSGLLVETQYF.

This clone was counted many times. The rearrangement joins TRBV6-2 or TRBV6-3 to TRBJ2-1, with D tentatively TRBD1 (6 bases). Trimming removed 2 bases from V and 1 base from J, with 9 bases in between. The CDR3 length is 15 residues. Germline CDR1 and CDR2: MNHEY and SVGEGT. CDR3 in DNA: TGTGCCAGCAGTTACCAGGGGCCTTCCTACAATGAGCAGTTCTTC. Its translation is CASSYQGPSYNEQFF.

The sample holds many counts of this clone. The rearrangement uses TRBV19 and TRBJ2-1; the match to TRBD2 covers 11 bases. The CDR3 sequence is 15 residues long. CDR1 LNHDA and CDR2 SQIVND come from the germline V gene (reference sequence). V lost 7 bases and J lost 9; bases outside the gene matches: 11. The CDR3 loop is CASTYVTSGNGEQFF. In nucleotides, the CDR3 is TGTGCCAGTACCTACGTGACTAGCGGGAACGGTGAGCAGTTCTTC.

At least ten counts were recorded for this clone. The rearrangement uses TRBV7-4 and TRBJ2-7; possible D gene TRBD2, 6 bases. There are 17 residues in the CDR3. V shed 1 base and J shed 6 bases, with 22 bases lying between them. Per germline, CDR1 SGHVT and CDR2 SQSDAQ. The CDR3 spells CASSLDFPGGAYCEQYF. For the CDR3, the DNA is TGTGCCAGCAGCTTAGACTTCCCTGGCGGGGCATACTGCGAGCAGTACTTC.

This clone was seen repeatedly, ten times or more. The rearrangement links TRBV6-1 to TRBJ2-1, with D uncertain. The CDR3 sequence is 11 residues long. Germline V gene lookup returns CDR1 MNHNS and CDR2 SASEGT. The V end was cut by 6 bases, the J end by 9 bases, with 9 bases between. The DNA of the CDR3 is TGTGCCAGCAGGCTCTTGGGTGAGCAGTTCTTC. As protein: CASRLLGEQFF.

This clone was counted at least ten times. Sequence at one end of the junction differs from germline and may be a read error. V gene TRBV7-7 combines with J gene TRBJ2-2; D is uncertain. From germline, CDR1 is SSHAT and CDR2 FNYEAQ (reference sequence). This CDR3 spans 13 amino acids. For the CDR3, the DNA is TGTGCTAGCAGTGGAGCGAACACCGGGGAGCTGTTTTTT. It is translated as CASSGANTGELFF.

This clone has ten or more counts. CDR3 DNA: TGTGCCAGCAGTTTATCGGTTAACTGGGAAGAGACCCAGTACTTC. Its protein is CASSLSVNWEETQYF. The rearrangement links TRBV27 to TRBJ2-5; no definite D call. This CDR3 has 15 residues. V was trimmed by 0 bases and J by 3 bases, leaving 11 bases between them. The V gene's germline CDR1 is MNHEY and CDR2 SMNVEV (reference sequence).

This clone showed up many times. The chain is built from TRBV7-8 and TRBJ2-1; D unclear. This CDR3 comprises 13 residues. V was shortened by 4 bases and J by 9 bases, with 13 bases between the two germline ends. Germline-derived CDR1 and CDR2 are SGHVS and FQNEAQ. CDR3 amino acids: CASSSVSVGEQFF. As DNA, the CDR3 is TGTGCCAGCAGCTCTGTCTCGGTTGGTGAGCAGTTCTTC.